Below, one T cell receptor (beta chain) is given with its context. Its antigen remains unknown. The sample comes from a study of vaccination and CD4 T cells after COVID-19. Described treatment: roughly 11-day PBMC culture with coronavirus spike peptide pools or control peptides (ViraFEST assay). With the Oncomine TCR Beta short-read assay, DNA from cultured CD4+ T cells was sequenced. Scientists extracted genomic DNA from CD4+ T cells grown in culture. Each CDR3 protein is one row after TCRdb ran MiXCR on the PCR reads. The sample yields over 10,000 distinct CDR3 sequences, approximately 50% seen once. This TCR was sampled from a human donor who had recovered from COVID-19. Sequencing used CD4+ T cells from blood, cultured in vitro.

For the CDR3, the DNA is TGTGCCAGCAACCTGGGGGCGGAGACCCAGTACTTC. This translates into CASNLGAETQYF. This sequence joins TRBV6-1 and TRBJ2-5, with a weak D call TRBD1 (6 bases). Per germline, CDR1 MNHNS and CDR2 SASEGT. V was cut by 7 bases and J by 5 bases, with 11 bases left in between. This CDR3 is 12 amino acids long.